These T cell receptor beta chains were read from a single sample in a study of blood T cell repertoires in COVID-19. Method: immunoSEQ multiplex PCR; TCRdb's copy keeps in-frame clones and lacks some. The table records about 220,000 clones, 80% to 90% of them present only once. The sequenced material came from PBMCs or T cells enriched from blood (not recorded which). Every receptor here comes from a woman aged 18-30 years in a cohort exposed to, infected with or recovered from COVID-19 (not recorded which). The CDR3 runs from the conserved cysteine through the conserved F or W. Fields, in order: J gene, V gene, clone size, D gene, CDR3 protein, CDR3 DNA. D genes are given only for firm matches. The size of a clone is reported for some rows only, either as once, few or many, or as a class for expanded clones.

>TRBJ2-2|TRBV29-1|NA|NA
CSVIHGGTGELFF
TGCAGCGTCATCCATGGAGGCACCGGGGAGCTGTTTTTT
>TRBJ1-5|TRBV12-2|NA|NA
CASRRGLPHQPQHF
TGTGCAAGTCGTAGGGGGCTCCCCCATCAGCCCCAGCATTTT
>TRBJ2-1|TRBV11-1|NA|TRBD2
CASSLIAGGQDEQFF
TGTGCCAGCAGCCTGATAGCGGGGGGGCAAGATGAGCAGTTCTTC
>TRBJ2-2|TRBV5-8|NA|TRBD1
CASSLYRGTNTGELFF
TGTGCCAGCAGCTTATACAGGGGCACAAACACCGGGGAGCTGTTTTTT
>TRBJ2-1|TRBV9|NA|TRBD2
CASSAPSGAGEELEQFF
TGTGCCAGCAGCGCCCCCTCGGGAGCGGGAGAGGAACTTGAGCAGTTCTTC
>TRBJ1-1|TRBV5-1|few|NA
CASSLGYLNTEAFF
TGCGCCAGCAGCTTGGGCTATTTGAACACTGAAGCTTTCTTT
>TRBJ1-5|TRBV28|NA|NA
CASSFSDQPQHF
TGTGCCAGCAGTTTTTCGGATCAGCCCCAGCATTTT
>TRBJ1-5|TRBV30|NA|TRBD1
CAWSVGTVNQPQHF
TGTGCCTGGAGTGTGGGGACAGTAAATCAGCCCCAGCATTTT
>TRBJ2-7|TRBV5-1|NA|TRBD1
CASSYTAQGDPYEQYF
TGCGCCAGCAGTTACACCGCACAGGGGGACCCCTACGAGCAGTACTTC
>TRBJ1-5|TRBV29-1|NA|TRBD1
CSVETGGVGQPQHF
TGCAGCGTTGAAACAGGGGGGGTGGGTCAGCCCCAGCATTTT
>TRBJ2-7|TRBV5-8|NA|NA
CASSLPGTGLYEQYF
TGTGCCAGCAGCCTACCCGGGACTGGACTTTACGAGCAGTACTTC
>TRBJ1-4|TRBV6-6|few|NA
CASSHHGEWGTNEKLFF
TGTGCCAGCAGTCATCACGGGGAGTGGGGAACTAATGAAAAACTGTTTTTT
>TRBJ2-7|TRBV5-1|NA|TRBD1
CASSVVRDRGHGQYF
TGCGCCAGCAGCGTAGTCCGGGACAGGGGGCATGGGCAGTACTTC
>TRBJ2-3|TRBV7-3|NA|TRBD2
CASSLGGPGGVPDTQYF
TGTGCCAGCAGCTTAGGTGGTCCGGGAGGTGTTCCAGATACGCAGTATTTT
>TRBJ2-3|TRBV24-1|NA|NA
CATSDTVSGKDF
TGTGCCACCAGTGATACGGTTTCAGGGAAGGATTTT
>TRBJ1-1|TRBV11-3|NA|NA
CASSIISPSVLGGTEAFF
TGTGCCAGCAGCATAATTTCCCCTAGTGTTTTGGGAGGTACTGAAGCTTTCTTT
>TRBJ2-4|TRBV7-9|NA|TRBD1
CASQLDREVNIQYF
TGTGCCAGCCAATTGGACAGGGAGGTAAACATTCAGTACTTC
>TRBJ2-5|TRBV4-1|NA|TRBD2
CASSQVLAGAQETQYF
TGCGCCAGCAGCCAGGTGTTAGCGGGAGCACAAGAGACCCAGTACTTC
>TRBJ1-5|TRBV2|NA|NA
CASSPNGARSEQPQHF
TGTGCCAGCAGTCCTAATGGGGCCAGAAGTGAGCAGCCCCAGCATTTT
>TRBJ1-5|TRBV6-2/TRBV6-3|NA|TRBD1
CASSYLDRGQPQHF
TGTGCCAGCAGTTACCTGGACAGGGGTCAGCCCCAGCATTTT
>TRBJ2-2|TRBV9|few|TRBD1
CASSVVGQGAGELFF
TGTGCCAGCAGCGTAGTGGGACAGGGGGCCGGGGAGCTGTTTTTT
>TRBJ2-6|TRBV9|NA|TRBD1
CASSVEGQAGANVLTF
TGTGCCAGCAGCGTAGAGGGACAGGCTGGGGCCAACGTCCTGACTTTC
>TRBJ1-1|TRBV7-2|NA|TRBD1
CASSVTGGLLGTEAFF
TGTGCCAGCAGCGTCACAGGGGGCCTCCTGGGAACTGAAGCTTTCTTT
>TRBJ2-7|TRBV7-8|NA|TRBD1
CASSLGGQYSYEQYF
TGTGCCAGCAGCTTAGGGGGACAGTACTCCTACGAGCAGTACTTC
>TRBJ2-2|TRBV4-1|NA|TRBD1
CASSQRPGGQRTGELFF
TGCGCCAGCAGCCAACGACCAGGGGGCCAAAGAACCGGGGAGCTGTTTTTT
>TRBJ1-4|TRBV5-4|NA|NA
CASSLAVGGNNEKLFF
TGTGCCAGCAGCTTGGCCGTGGGGGGGAACAATGAAAAACTGTTTTTT
>TRBJ1-1|TRBV4-2|few|NA
CASSQEGQNTEAFF
TGTGCCAGCAGCCAAGAGGGACAGAACACTGAAGCTTTCTTT
>TRBJ1-5|TRBV27|NA|TRBD1
CASKPGTGIQPQHF
TGTGCCAGCAAACCCGGGACAGGGATTCAGCCCCAGCATTTT
>TRBJ1-2|TRBV3-1/TRBV3-2|NA|NA
CASSQVVGTSPNYGYTF
TGTGCCAGCAGCCAAGTAGTAGGGACATCTCCTAACTATGGCTACACCTTC
>TRBJ1-1|TRBV14|NA|TRBD1
CASSSQTGTEAFF
TGTGCCAGCAGCTCCCAGACAGGGACTGAAGCTTTCTTT
>TRBJ2-7|TRBV9|NA|NA
CASSPRGTASYEQYF
TGTGCCAGCAGCCCACGCGGGACAGCCTCCTACGAGCAGTACTTC
>TRBJ2-2|TRBV7-6|NA|NA
CASSLVYPQGRNTGELFF
TGTGCCAGCAGCTTAGTGTACCCCCAGGGGAGGAACACCGGGGAGCTGTTTTTT
>TRBJ1-4|TRBV19|NA|TRBD1
CASSIPGGTGNEKLFF
TGTGCCAGTAGTATACCCGGAGGGACAGGGAATGAAAAACTGTTTTTT
>TRBJ2-1|TRBV7-8|NA|NA
CASSLSGNSYNEQFF
TGTGCCAGCAGCTTATCAGGGAACTCCTACAATGAGCAGTTCTTC
>TRBJ1-3|TRBV7-7|NA|NA
CASSPDRTGNTIYF
TGTGCCAGCAGCCCCGACAGAACTGGAAACACCATATATTTT
>TRBJ2-5|TRBV5-1|NA|NA
CASSLPGQETQYF
TGCGCCAGCAGCTTGCCAGGGCAAGAGACCCAGTACTTC
>TRBJ2-2|TRBV13|NA|NA
CASRYRGGNTGELFF
TGTGCCAGCAGGTACAGGGGAGGGAACACCGGGGAGCTGTTTTTT